These T cell receptor beta chains were read from a single sample in a study of vaccination and CD4 T cells after COVID-19. TCRdb itself ran the PCR reads through MiXCR, one entry per CDR3 protein. Of approximately 14,000 distinct CDR3 sequences in the sample, approximately 57% are singletons; the top ten hold about 7%. Their antigen targets remain unknown. Sequencing input: CD4+ T cells from blood, cultured in vitro. These receptors all come from a human donor who had recovered from COVID-19. Both conserved end residues are part of each CDR3. D genes are given only for firm matches. Only part of the rows carry a size: once, few, many, or a class if the clone is expanded.

>-|TRBJ1-2|TRBV6-5|-
CASSYGPGLWGYTF
TGTGCCAGCAGTTATGGCCCGGGACTATGGGGCTACACCTTC
>-|TRBJ2-2|TRBV5-1|-
CARPLEGNTGELFF
TGCGCCAGACCACTGGAGGGGAACACCGGGGAGCTGTTTTTT
>TRBD2|TRBJ2-1|TRBV20-1|-
CSANLGTSGSYNEQFF
TGCAGTGCTAACCTTGGGACTAGCGGTTCCTACAATGAGCAGTTCTTC
>-|TRBJ2-2|TRBV5-1|few
CASSPNGQENTGELFF
TGCGCCAGCAGCCCCAACGGGCAGGAGAACACCGGGGAGCTGTTTTTT
>-|TRBJ1-6|TRBV27|-
CASSLWDTLGPLHF
TGTGCCAGCAGTTTATGGGACACCCTTGGGCCCCTCCACTTT
>-|TRBJ2-1|TRBV6-1|-
CASSAPALVGEQFF
TGTGCCAGCAGTGCCCCCGCGCTGGTGGGTGAGCAGTTCTTC
>TRBD1|TRBJ2-7|TRBV20-1|-
CSANPGQGENEQYF
TGCAGTGCTAACCCCGGACAGGGAGAAAACGAGCAGTACTTC
>-|TRBJ1-2|TRBV19|-
CASTTLQGANYGYTF
TGTGCCAGTACCACCTTGCAAGGGGCGAACTATGGCTACACCTTC
>TRBD1|TRBJ2-1|TRBV6-1|-
CASSEETGYNEQFF
TGTGCCAGCAGTGAAGAGACAGGGTACAATGAGCAGTTCTTC
>-|TRBJ1-5|TRBV24-1|-
CATSVGTTGPQHF
TGTGCCACCAGTGTGGGGACCACTGGGCCCCAGCATTTT
>TRBD1|TRBJ1-5|TRBV4-2|-
CASSRTGRRQPQHF
TGTGCCAGCAGTCGGACAGGACGCCGGCAGCCCCAGCATTTT
>TRBD1|TRBJ1-2|TRBV24-1|-
CATSGTGFNYGYTF
TGTGCCACCAGCGGGACAGGGTTTAACTATGGCTACACCTTC
>-|TRBJ2-1|TRBV20-1|-
CSATNPDNYNEQFF
TGCAGTGCTACTAACCCCGACAATTACAATGAGCAGTTCTTC